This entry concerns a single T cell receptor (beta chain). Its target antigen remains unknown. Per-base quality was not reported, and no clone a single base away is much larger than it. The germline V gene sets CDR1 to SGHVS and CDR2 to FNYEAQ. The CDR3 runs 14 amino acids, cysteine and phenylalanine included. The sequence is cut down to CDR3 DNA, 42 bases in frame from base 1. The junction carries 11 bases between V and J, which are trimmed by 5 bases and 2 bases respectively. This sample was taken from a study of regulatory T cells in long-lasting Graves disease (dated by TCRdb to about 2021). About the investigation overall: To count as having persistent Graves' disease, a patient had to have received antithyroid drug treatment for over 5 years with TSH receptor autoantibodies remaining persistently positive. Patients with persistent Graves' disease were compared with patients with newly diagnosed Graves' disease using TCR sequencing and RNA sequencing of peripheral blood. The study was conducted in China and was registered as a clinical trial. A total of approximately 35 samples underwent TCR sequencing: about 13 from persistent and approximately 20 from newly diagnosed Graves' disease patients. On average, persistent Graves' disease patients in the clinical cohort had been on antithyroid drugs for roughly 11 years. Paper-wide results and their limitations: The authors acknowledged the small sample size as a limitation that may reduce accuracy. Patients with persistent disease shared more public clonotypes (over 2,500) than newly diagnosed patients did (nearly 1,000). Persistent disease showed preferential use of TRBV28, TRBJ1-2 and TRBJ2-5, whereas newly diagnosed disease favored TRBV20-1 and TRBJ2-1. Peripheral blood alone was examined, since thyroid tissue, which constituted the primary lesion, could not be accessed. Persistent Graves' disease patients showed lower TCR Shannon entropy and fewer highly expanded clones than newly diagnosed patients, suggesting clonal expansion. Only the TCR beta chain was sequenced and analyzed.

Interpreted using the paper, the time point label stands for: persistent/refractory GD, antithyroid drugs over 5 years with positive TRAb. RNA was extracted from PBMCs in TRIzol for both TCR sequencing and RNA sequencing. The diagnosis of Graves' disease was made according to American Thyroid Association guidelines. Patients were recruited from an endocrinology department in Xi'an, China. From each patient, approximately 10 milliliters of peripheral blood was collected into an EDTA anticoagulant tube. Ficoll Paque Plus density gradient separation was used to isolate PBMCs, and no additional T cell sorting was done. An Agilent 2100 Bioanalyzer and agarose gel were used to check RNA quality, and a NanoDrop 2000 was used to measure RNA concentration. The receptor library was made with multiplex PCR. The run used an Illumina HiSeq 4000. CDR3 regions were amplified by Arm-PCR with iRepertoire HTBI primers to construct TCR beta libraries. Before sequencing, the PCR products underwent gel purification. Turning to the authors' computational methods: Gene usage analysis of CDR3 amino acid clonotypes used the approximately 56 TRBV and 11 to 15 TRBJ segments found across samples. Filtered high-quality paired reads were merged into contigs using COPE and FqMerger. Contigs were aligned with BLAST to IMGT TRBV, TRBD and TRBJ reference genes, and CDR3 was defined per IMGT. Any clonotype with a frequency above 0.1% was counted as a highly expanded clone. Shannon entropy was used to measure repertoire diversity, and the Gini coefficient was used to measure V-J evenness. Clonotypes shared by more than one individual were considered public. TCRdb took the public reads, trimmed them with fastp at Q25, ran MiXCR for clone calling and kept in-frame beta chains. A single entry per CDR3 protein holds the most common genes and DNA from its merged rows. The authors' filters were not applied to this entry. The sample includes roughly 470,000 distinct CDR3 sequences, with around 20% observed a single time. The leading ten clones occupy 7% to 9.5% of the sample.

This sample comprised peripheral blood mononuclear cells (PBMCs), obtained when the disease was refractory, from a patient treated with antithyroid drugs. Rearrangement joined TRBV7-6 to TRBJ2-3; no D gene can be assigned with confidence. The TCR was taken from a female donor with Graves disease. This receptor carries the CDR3 CASSHLGHTDTQYF. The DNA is TGTGCCAGCAGCCATTTGGGCCACACAGATACGCAGTATTTT. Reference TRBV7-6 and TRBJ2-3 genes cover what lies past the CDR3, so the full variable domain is GAGVSQSPRYKVTKRGQDVALRCDPISGHVSLYWYRQALGQGPEFLTYFNYEAQQDKSGLPNDRFSAERPEGSISTLTIQRTEQRDSAMYRCASSHLGHTDTQYFGPGTRLTVL.